This entry features one TCR beta chain sequence. This sample is drawn from a study of blood T cell repertoires in COVID-19. At the level of the study: Sources were T cells, B-cell-depleted T cells, or PBMCs; the material itself was cDNA or gDNA.

Germline-derived CDR1 and CDR2 are KGHDR and SFDVKD. The CDR3 has 16 amino acids. V gave up 3 bases and J gave up 4 bases, with 15 bases separating them. Only in-frame clones appear in the TCRdb table, and some are missing; sequencing was by immunoSEQ multiplex PCR. The repertoire holds about 300,000 clones, with approximately 90% as singletons. The rearrangement uses TRBV24-1 and TRBJ2-1; D is possibly TRBD2 (6 bases). The clonotype was recovered from a woman aged 25 to 39 with COVID-19, enrolled during active disease. The specimen sequenced was peripheral blood. The CDR3 spells CATSDGTPGLYNEQFF. CDR3 DNA: TGTGCCACCAGTGATGGGACTCCCGGCCTTTACAATGAGCAGTTCTTC.